Listed below are T cell receptor beta chains from one sample, sequenced in a study of vaccination effects on CD4 cells after COVID-19. The antigens for these receptors are not known. TCRdb's copy holds only in-frame clones and misses some; the assay was immunoSEQ multiplex PCR. The repertoire consists of 55,000 to 75,000 clones, with 60% to 80% occurring once and the leading ten covering around 2.7%. Source: CD4+ T cells from PBMCs cultured with HCoV-NL63 spike peptides, taken before COVID-19 vaccination. The receptors were gathered from a human donor who received a COVID-19 vaccine. Each CDR3 is given with its conserved first and last residue. Fields, in order: clone size, J gene, V gene, D gene, CDR3 DNA, CDR3 protein. D genes are given only for firm matches. A row's size may be missing; if present it is once, few, many or a size class.

abundance: NA; j_gene: TRBJ2-1; v_gene: TRBV6-2/TRBV6-3; d_gene: TRBD2; CDR3nt: TGTGCCAGCAGTTCAGCGGGGGGGCGGAACAATGAGCAGTTCTTC; CDR3aa: CASSSAGGRNNEQFF
abundance: NA; j_gene: TRBJ2-5; v_gene: TRBV10-3; d_gene: TRBD2; CDR3nt: TGTGCCATCAGTGAGGGTAGCGGGGGTTACCAAGAGACCCAGTACTTC; CDR3aa: CAISEGSGGYQETQYF
abundance: NA; j_gene: TRBJ2-5; v_gene: TRBV18; d_gene: NA; CDR3nt: TGTGCCAGCTCGCCAACCGGGACAACCGGCGAGACCCAGTACTTC; CDR3aa: CASSPTGTTGETQYF
abundance: few; j_gene: TRBJ1-3; v_gene: TRBV6-5; d_gene: NA; CDR3nt: TGTGCCAGCAGCCAGAGTCGTAGAAACACCATATATTTT; CDR3aa: CASSQSRRNTIYF
abundance: NA; j_gene: TRBJ2-5; v_gene: TRBV4-1; d_gene: TRBD2; CDR3nt: TGCGCCAGCAGCCAAGAGAGGGCGGCGGGGGTTTTCTCAGAGACCCAGTACTTC; CDR3aa: CASSQERAAGVFSETQYF
abundance: NA; j_gene: TRBJ1-1; v_gene: TRBV6-6; d_gene: NA; CDR3nt: TGTGCCAGCACCGAACAGGGTTTGAACACTGAAGCTTTCTTT; CDR3aa: CASTEQGLNTEAFF
abundance: NA; j_gene: TRBJ1-2; v_gene: TRBV13; d_gene: NA; CDR3nt: TGTGCCAGCAGCTTAGCAGGGGTGTATGGCTACACCTTC; CDR3aa: CASSLAGVYGYTF
abundance: once; j_gene: TRBJ1-3; v_gene: TRBV6-1; d_gene: NA; CDR3nt: TGTGCCAGCAGTGACGGCCCTTCCCCTGGAAACACCATATATTTT; CDR3aa: CASSDGPSPGNTIYF
abundance: NA; j_gene: TRBJ2-1; v_gene: TRBV5-8; d_gene: NA; CDR3nt: TGTGCCAGCCCGGGGCATGAGCAGTTCTTC; CDR3aa: CASPGHEQFF
abundance: NA; j_gene: TRBJ1-1; v_gene: TRBV2; d_gene: NA; CDR3nt: TGTGCCATCCCTGAACGGATATTGAACACTGAAGCTTTCTTT; CDR3aa: CAIPERILNTEAFF
abundance: NA; j_gene: TRBJ1-5; v_gene: TRBV24-1; d_gene: NA; CDR3nt: TGTGCCACCAGTGTATCCGAGTTTCAGCCCCAGCATTTT; CDR3aa: CATSVSEFQPQHF
abundance: NA; j_gene: TRBJ2-6; v_gene: TRBV7-2; d_gene: TRBD1; CDR3nt: TGTGCCAGCAGCCTCAGGGGGCCCGGGGCCAACGTCCTGACTTTC; CDR3aa: CASSLRGPGANVLTF
abundance: few; j_gene: TRBJ1-2; v_gene: TRBV19; d_gene: NA; CDR3nt: NA; CDR3aa: CASTSGGVGLYGYTF
abundance: once; j_gene: TRBJ2-3; v_gene: TRBV6-5; d_gene: NA; CDR3nt: TGTGCCAGCAACAGGAATTTGAACACAGATACGCAGTATTTT; CDR3aa: CASNRNLNTDTQYF
abundance: NA; j_gene: TRBJ1-1; v_gene: TRBV6-6; d_gene: TRBD1; CDR3nt: TGTGCCAGCAGACTACAGGGGAGTGAAGCTTTCTTT; CDR3aa: CASRLQGSEAFF
abundance: NA; j_gene: TRBJ1-1; v_gene: TRBV18; d_gene: NA; CDR3nt: TGTGCCAGCTCACCCCGTGGGGGGAACCTGAACACTGAAGCTTTCTTT; CDR3aa: CASSPRGGNLNTEAFF
abundance: once; j_gene: TRBJ2-3; v_gene: TRBV29-1; d_gene: NA; CDR3nt: TGCAGCGCTATGACGGGCACAGATACGCAGTATTTT; CDR3aa: CSAMTGTDTQYF
abundance: NA; j_gene: TRBJ2-2; v_gene: TRBV4-1; d_gene: NA; CDR3nt: TGCGCCAGCAGCCAAGCGCAGAACGACGGGGAGCTGTTTTTT; CDR3aa: CASSQAQNDGELFF
abundance: NA; j_gene: TRBJ1-1; v_gene: TRBV23-1; d_gene: NA; CDR3nt: TGCGCCAGCAGTCAAAAAACCGGGGACAATCGGAGGAACGGCACTGAAGCTTTCTTT; CDR3aa: CASSQKTGDNRRNGTEAFF
abundance: NA; j_gene: TRBJ2-3; v_gene: TRBV24-1; d_gene: NA; CDR3nt: TGTGCCACCAGTGATTTGCGAGCGCCCACAGATACGCAGTATTTT; CDR3aa: CATSDLRAPTDTQYF
abundance: NA; j_gene: TRBJ1-6; v_gene: TRBV6-2/TRBV6-3; d_gene: NA; CDR3nt: TGTGCCAGCAGTTGGGCAGCCCCTAATTCACCCCTCCACTTT; CDR3aa: CASSWAAPNSPLHF
abundance: NA; j_gene: TRBJ2-3; v_gene: TRBV6-2/TRBV6-3; d_gene: NA; CDR3nt: TGTGCCAGCAGCTTGTCCACAGATACGCAGTATTTT; CDR3aa: CASSLSTDTQYF